This T cell receptor (beta chain) comes out of a study of blood T cell repertoires in COVID-19. Clones were read by immunoSEQ multiplex PCR, and TCRdb kept only the in-frame ones, dropping some. There are 160,000 or so clones in the sample; around 83% occur only once, and 1.5% to 1.9% lies in the top ten. This CDR3 contains 17 residues. V gave up 5 bases and J gave up 1 base, with 17 bases separating them. The germline gives CDR1 MNHEY, CDR2 SVGEGT. This TCR derives from a human donor in a cohort sampled during active COVID-19. Sequenced sample: peripheral blood. The genes are TRBV6-2 or TRBV6-3 and TRBJ2-2; D is ambiguous. The CDR3 sequence is CASSPGLNSWNTGELFF. CDR3 sequence (DNA): TGTGCCAGCAGTCCCGGTTTGAACAGCTGGAACACCGGGGAGCTGTTTTTT.